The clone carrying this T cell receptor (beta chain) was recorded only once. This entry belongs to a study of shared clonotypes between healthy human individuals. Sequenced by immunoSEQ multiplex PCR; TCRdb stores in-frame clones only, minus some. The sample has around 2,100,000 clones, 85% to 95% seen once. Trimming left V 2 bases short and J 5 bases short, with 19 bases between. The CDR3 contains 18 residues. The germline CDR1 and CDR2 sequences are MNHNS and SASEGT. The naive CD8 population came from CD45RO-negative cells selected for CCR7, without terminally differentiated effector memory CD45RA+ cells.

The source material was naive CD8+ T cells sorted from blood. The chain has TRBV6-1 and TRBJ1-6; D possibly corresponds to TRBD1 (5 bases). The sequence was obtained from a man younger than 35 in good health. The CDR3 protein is CASSESEAGLYHNSPLHF. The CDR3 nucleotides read TGTGCCAGCAGTGAAAGTGAGGCGGGACTATACCATAATTCACCCCTCCACTTT.